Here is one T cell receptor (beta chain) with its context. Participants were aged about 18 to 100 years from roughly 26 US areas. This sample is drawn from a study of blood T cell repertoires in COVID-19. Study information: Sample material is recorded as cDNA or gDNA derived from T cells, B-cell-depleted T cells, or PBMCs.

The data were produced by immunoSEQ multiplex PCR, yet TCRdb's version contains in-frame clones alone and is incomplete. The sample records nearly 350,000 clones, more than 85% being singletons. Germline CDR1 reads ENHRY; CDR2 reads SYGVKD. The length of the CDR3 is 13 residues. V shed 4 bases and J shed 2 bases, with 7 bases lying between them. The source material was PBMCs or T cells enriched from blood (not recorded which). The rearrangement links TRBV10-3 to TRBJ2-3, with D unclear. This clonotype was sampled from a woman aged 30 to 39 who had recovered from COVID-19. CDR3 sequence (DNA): TGTGCCATCAGTGGGCAAAACACAGATACGCAGTATTTT. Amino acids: CAISGQNTDTQYF.